The rows below give T cell receptor beta chains drawn from one sample of a study of memory CD4+ T cells and cytomegalovirus serostatus. Produced via immunoSEQ multiplex PCR; TCRdb's table is partial and in-frame only. The sample records around 76,000 clones, around 80% being singletons. Sequenced: memory CD4+ T cells from blood. The source of these receptors is an adult in good health and CMV-seropositive. Both conserved end residues are part of each CDR3. A D gene is named only where the DNA matches it firmly. Size values are once, few and many counts, or a class for expanded clones, and some rows have none.

j_gene	d_gene	len	v_gene	abundance	CDR3aa	CDR3nt
TRBJ1-1	-	15	TRBV6-5	-	CASSRVGFGGVEAFF	TGTGCCAGCAGCCGGGTGGGGTTCGGGGGAGTTGAAGCTTTCTTT
TRBJ1-2	-	16	TRBV14	-	CASSQVWKGNGYGYTF	TGTGCCAGCAGCCAAGTGTGGAAGGGTAATGGCTATGGCTACACCTTC
TRBJ2-3	TRBD1	18	TRBV28	-	CASSLWGQGATSTDTQYF	TGTGCCAGCAGTTTATGGGGACAGGGGGCGACTAGCACAGATACGCAGTATTTT
TRBJ2-1	-	13	TRBV4-1	-	CASSQERDNEQFF	TGCGCCAGCAGCCAAGAGCGGGACAATGAGCAGTTCTTC
TRBJ1-4	-	17	TRBV12-1	-	CASSFTNRDSKNEKLFF	TGTGCCAGCAGCTTTACCAACCGGGACAGTAAAAATGAAAAACTGTTTTTT
TRBJ2-7	-	14	TRBV6-1	-	CASRETGSSYEQYF	TGTGCCAGCAGGGAGACAGGAAGCTCCTACGAGCAGTACTTC
TRBJ1-2	-	11	TRBV30	-	CAWSRGGPRAF	TGTGCCTGGAGTCGAGGGGGGCCTCGGGCCTTC
TRBJ1-2	-	12	TRBV25-1	-	CASSVGDYGYTF	TGTGCCAGCAGTGTAGGGGACTATGGCTACACCTTC
TRBJ2-3	TRBD2	15	TRBV2	-	CASSGLVRGADTQYF	TGTGCCAGCAGTGGTCTCGTCCGGGGGGCAGATACGCAGTATTTT
TRBJ1-4	-	15	TRBV6-1	-	CASSLSWAGREKLFF	TGTGCCAGCAGTCTATCCTGGGCCGGCAGGGAAAAACTGTTTTTT
TRBJ1-2	TRBD1	18	TRBV5-1	-	CASSLTGTGAPGNYGYTF	TGCGCCAGCAGCTTGACCGGGACAGGGGCCCCCGGCAACTATGGCTACACCTTC
TRBJ2-6	TRBD1	16	TRBV2	-	CASSGDRGPGANVLTF	TGTGCCAGCAGTGGAGACAGGGGGCCTGGGGCCAACGTCCTGACTTTC
TRBJ2-3	-	14	TRBV5-4	few	CASIGKTSTDTQYF	TGTGCCAGTATAGGGAAGACCAGCACAGATACGCAGTATTTT
TRBJ1-1	-	13	TRBV19	-	CASTRNRNTEAFF	TGTGCCAGTACTAGGAACCGGAACACTGAAGCTTTCTTT
TRBJ1-2	-	13	TRBV5-1	-	CASSLVSGAGYTF	TGCGCCAGCAGCTTGGTTTCAGGGGCAGGCTACACCTTC
TRBJ1-2	TRBD1	14	TRBV2	-	CASSELAGGDLHTF	TGTGCCAGCAGTGAATTGGCAGGGGGCGATCTCCACACCTTC
TRBJ2-2	-	18	TRBV11-2	-	CASSLYVATRGYTGELFF	TGTGCCAGCAGCTTGTATGTTGCGACTAGGGGATACACCGGGGAGCTGTTTTTT
TRBJ2-4	TRBD1	15	TRBV5-1	-	CASSEVGGAKNIQYF	TGCGCCAGCAGTGAAGTAGGGGGCGCCAAAAACATTCAGTACTTC
TRBJ1-1	-	13	TRBV5-1	few	CASSLLANTEAFF	TGCGCCAGCAGCTTGCTTGCGAACACTGAAGCTTTCTTT
TRBJ2-5	-	13	TRBV7-2	-	CASSFGPQETQYF	TGTGCCAGCAGCTTCGGGCCCCAAGAGACCCAGTACTTC
TRBJ2-2	-	16	TRBV7-2	-	CASSSTGGREGGELFF	TGTGCCAGCAGCTCAACCGGGGGACGCGAGGGCGGGGAGCTGTTTTTT
TRBJ1-2	TRBD1	14	TRBV7-9	-	CASSLTQGADGYTF	TGTGCCAGCAGCTTAACACAGGGGGCGGATGGCTACACCTTC
TRBJ1-2	-	12	TRBV5-1	-	CASSLDGRGYTF	TGTGCCAGCAGCTTGGATGGTAGGGGCTACACCTTC
TRBJ2-3	-	14	TRBV5-5	-	CASSFWGDTDTQYF	TGTGCCAGCAGCTTCTGGGGGGACACAGATACGCAGTATTTT
TRBJ1-2	-	15	TRBV2	few	CASTLPGVGSYGYTF	TGTGCCAGCACCCTACCTGGGGTCGGAAGCTATGGCTACACCTTC
TRBJ1-2	-	13	TRBV2	-	CASSWDGTLGYTF	TGTGCCAGCAGTTGGGATGGGACCCTCGGCTACACCTTC
TRBJ2-3	-	16	TRBV25-1	-	CASSESSGLSTDTQYF	TGTGCCAGCAGTGAATCGAGCGGATTGAGCACAGATACGCAGTATTTT
TRBJ2-1	TRBD2	15	TRBV5-8	-	CASSPWTSAYNEQFF	TGTGCCAGCAGCCCGTGGACTAGCGCCTACAATGAGCAGTTCTTC
TRBJ2-5	TRBD1	14	TRBV2	-	CASVIGGWQETQYF	TGTGCCAGCGTTATAGGGGGCTGGCAAGAGACCCAGTACTTC
TRBJ1-1	-	15	TRBV14	-	CASSPPRSGDTEAFF	TGTGCCAGCAGCCCCCCCCGCAGCGGGGACACTGAAGCTTTCTTT
TRBJ1-1	TRBD1	17	TRBV4-1	-	CASSHTRGGRGSTEAFF	TGCGCCAGCAGCCACACCCGAGGGGGCAGGGGTTCCACTGAAGCTTTCTTT
TRBJ1-3	-	16	TRBV5-1	-	CASSLAGRGSGNTIYF	TGCGCCAGCAGCTTGGCCGGGCGGGGCTCGGGAAACACCATATATTTT
TRBJ2-5	-	15	TRBV28	-	CASSLWGQQEETQYF	TGTGCCAGCAGTTTATGGGGACAACAAGAAGAGACCCAGTACTTC
TRBJ2-3	TRBD1	14	TRBV30	-	CAWKTGGGSDTQYF	TGTGCCTGGAAAACAGGGGGCGGCTCAGATACGCAGTATTTT
TRBJ2-7	-	13	TRBV27	medium-sized	CASSWGQGDEQYF	TGTGCCAGCAGTTGGGGACAAGGGGACGAGCAGTACTTC
TRBJ2-2	TRBD2	15	TRBV6-1	-	CASTSTSGNTGELFF	TGTGCCAGCACCTCAACTAGCGGGAACACCGGGGAGCTGTTTTTT
TRBJ2-2	-	13	TRBV10-3	once	CACMGDGTGELFF	TGTGCCTGCATGGGCGATGGCACCGGGGAGCTGTTTTTT
TRBJ1-1	TRBD1	15	TRBV7-9	once	CASSLAQGGNTEAFF	TGTGCCAGCAGCTTAGCGCAGGGGGGGAACACTGAAGCTTTCTTT
TRBJ1-3	-	14	TRBV30	-	CAWSSGRTGNTIYF	TGTGCCTGGAGTTCAGGGAGGACTGGAAACACCATATATTTT
TRBJ2-7	-	14	TRBV7-9	-	CASSAGFLSYEQYF	TGTGCCAGCAGCGCGGGGTTCCTCTCCTACGAGCAGTACTTC